This is a list of T cell receptor beta chains from one sample in a study of PD-L1 blockade in urothelial cancer. Here immunoSEQ multiplex PCR was the method, and the copy in TCRdb shows in-frame clones only, minus some. The sample consists of around 130,000 clones, about four fifths of them appearing once. The starting material was PBMCs, obtained around atezolizumab (anti-PD-L1) treatment. The receptors originated from a man in his fifties with urothelial cancer. Both conserved end residues are part of each CDR3. A D gene is named only where the DNA matches it firmly. Not all rows give a size; the values are once, few, many and, for expanded clones, a class.

j_gene,v_gene,abundance,d_gene,CDR3nt,CDR3aa
TRBJ1-1,TRBV7-9,.,TRBD1,TGTGCCAGCAGCAGAGGACAGGGGAGGCCAGCTTTCTTT,CASSRGQGRPAFF
TRBJ1-6,TRBV19,.,TRBD1,TGTGCCAGTAGTATTCTGGGGCAGGGGGGTTCACCCCTCCACTTT,CASSILGQGGSPLHF
TRBJ2-4,TRBV28,.,.,TGTGCCAGCAGTTTAGGCAGGGACACGCTAGCCAAAAACATTCAGTACTTC,CASSLGRDTLAKNIQYF
TRBJ2-5,TRBV15,.,.,TGTGCCACCAGCAGAGTCAGCGGAGGGGACGGGACCCAGTACTTC,CATSRVSGGDGTQYF
TRBJ2-7,TRBV9,.,.,TGTGCCAGCAGCGTGGGAGTTGACTACGAGCAGTACTTC,CASSVGVDYEQYF
TRBJ2-7,TRBV28,.,TRBD1,TGTGCCAGCAGCCGCGACCAGCCTCGCGAGACAGGGGATACCTACGAGCAGTACTTC,CASSRDQPRETGDTYEQYF
TRBJ2-7,TRBV14,.,.,TGTGCCAGCAGCCAAGGACAGTACTACGAGCAGTACTTC,CASSQGQYYEQYF
TRBJ2-5,TRBV5-1,.,TRBD1,TGCGCCAGCAGCACGGGGACAGGGAGACAAGAGACCCAGTACTTC,CASSTGTGRQETQYF
TRBJ1-5,TRBV6-1,.,.,TGTGCCAGCAGTCCCGCGGGCTACAATCAGCCCCAGCATTTT,CASSPAGYNQPQHF
TRBJ2-7,TRBV11-2,once,.,TGTGCCAGCAGCTTATCGGAGATCACCTACGAGCAGTACTTC,CASSLSEITYEQYF
TRBJ2-1,TRBV28,.,TRBD2,TGTGCCAGCAGTCAACTAGCGGGACATGAGCAGTTCTTC,CASSQLAGHEQFF
TRBJ2-7,TRBV28,.,.,TGTGCCAGCAGGTACAACTCCTACGAGCAGTACTTC,CASRYNSYEQYF
TRBJ2-5,TRBV19,.,TRBD2,TGTGCCAGTAGTATCGGCCTCGGTAGCGGGGTACAAGAGACCCAGTACTTC,CASSIGLGSGVQETQYF
TRBJ1-6,TRBV18,.,.,TGTGCCAGCTCACCAGAGAACGCGGGGTCACCCCTCCACTTT,CASSPENAGSPLHF
TRBJ2-5,TRBV7-8,.,.,TGTGCCAGCAGCCCGACATCGGGGGTGGTATCAGAGACCCAGTACTTC,CASSPTSGVVSETQYF
TRBJ1-2,TRBV28,.,TRBD1,TGTGCCAGCACCTCCGACAGGGTAATTTCCTATGGCTACACCTTC,CASTSDRVISYGYTF
TRBJ1-3,TRBV10-3,.,TRBD1,TGTGCCGTCCGGGACAGGGGGAAACCTAGTGGAAACACCATATATTTT,CAVRDRGKPSGNTIYF
TRBJ2-6,TRBV7-9,once,.,TGTGCCAGCAGCTTAGCGTCTCAGGGTTTCCTCTCTGGGGCCAACGTCCTGACTTTC,CASSLASQGFLSGANVLTF
TRBJ2-1,TRBV19,.,.,TGTGCCAGTAGTTACAGGGGACTCGCCAATGAGCAGTTCTTC,CASSYRGLANEQFF
TRBJ2-2,TRBV28,.,.,TGTGCCAGCAGTGCCGCCGGGTACGACACCGGGGAGCTGTTTTTT,CASSAAGYDTGELFF
TRBJ1-1,TRBV6-1,.,TRBD1,TGTGCCAGCAGTCGACAGGGTTCGGCTGAAGCTTTCTTT,CASSRQGSAEAFF
TRBJ1-2,TRBV6-5,once,.,TGTGCCAGCAGTTACGGGGAGGGCTACACCTTC,CASSYGEGYTF
TRBJ2-7,TRBV28,.,.,TGTGCCAGCACCCCTGCGGGGAGATTCTACGAGCAGTACTTC,CASTPAGRFYEQYF
TRBJ2-7,TRBV19,.,TRBD1,TGTGCCAGTATATGGGACAGACTAACTAACTACGCCCCACGTTACGAGCAGTACTTC,CASIWDRLTNYAPRYEQYF
TRBJ2-3,TRBV6-6,.,.,TGTGCCAGCAGTTATCCCGAGAGGTCTGAAACAGATACGCAGTATTTT,CASSYPERSETDTQYF
TRBJ2-3,TRBV6-6,.,.,TGTGCCAGCAGTTTGCAGGGGCGAGAAACAGATACGCAGTATTTT,CASSLQGRETDTQYF
TRBJ2-1,TRBV2,.,TRBD2,TGTGCCAGCAGCTCCGGGACTAGAAAAGGCGAGCAGTTCTTC,CASSSGTRKGEQFF
TRBJ1-5,TRBV28,.,.,TGTGCCAGCAGTTCTACGACACCTACAGCGGCCTCGCAGCATTTT,CASSSTTPTAASQHF
TRBJ2-1,TRBV5-1,.,.,TGCGCCAGCACCCCGACGAGAGGGGGCTCCTACAATGAGCAGTTCTTC,CASTPTRGGSYNEQFF
TRBJ1-1,TRBV4-2,.,.,TGTGCCAGCAGCCAAACAAGACAGTCCAGAGCAGCTTTCTTT,CASSQTRQSRAAFF
TRBJ1-6,TRBV9,.,.,TGTGCCAGCAGCGCCGTCGGGGGACGCAATTCACCCCTCCACTTT,CASSAVGGRNSPLHF
TRBJ1-6,TRBV10-1,.,.,TGCGCCAGCAGCGGGAATACAGGGCGCTCACCCCTCCACTTT,CASSGNTGRSPLHF
TRBJ2-7,TRBV6-1,.,TRBD2,TGTGCCAGCAGTCCTGGGACTAGCGGTTCCTACGAGCAGTACTTC,CASSPGTSGSYEQYF
TRBJ1-5,TRBV18,.,TRBD1,TGTGCCAGCTCACCGGACAGGGCTGTTCAGCCCCAGCATTTT,CASSPDRAVQPQHF
TRBJ1-4,TRBV19,once,.,TGTGCCAGTAGTCTAGAGACAGCCACAACTAATGAAAAACTGTTTTTT,CASSLETATTNEKLFF
TRBJ2-1,TRBV6-1,once,TRBD2,TGTGCCAGCAGTGAATTGTTGTGGAGGCTTAGCGGGTACTACAATGAGCAGTTCTTC,CASSELLWRLSGYYNEQFF
TRBJ2-1,TRBV2,.,TRBD1,TGTGCCAGCCTCCGGGACAGGGCAAACAATGAGCAGTTCTTC,CASLRDRANNEQFF
TRBJ1-1,TRBV28,.,TRBD1,TGTGCCAGCAGTTTACGGACAGGCTCGAACACTGAAGCTTTCTTT,CASSLRTGSNTEAFF
TRBJ2-7,TRBV10-3,.,TRBD2,TGTGCCATCAGTGAGTTTCCTAGCGGGAGTGGTAAAGAGCAGTACTTC,CAISEFPSGSGKEQYF
TRBJ1-2,TRBV28,.,TRBD1,TGTGCCAGCAGTTTAGGGACAGAGTATGGCTACACCTTC,CASSLGTEYGYTF